A selection of T cell receptor beta chains follows, all from one sample in a study of siplizumab effects on memory and regulatory T cells. Libraries were prepared by immunoSEQ multiplex PCR; TCRdb keeps only in-frame clonotypes and omits some of them. The table lists around 100,000 clones, over 90% of them singletons, with 1% to 1.5% in the top ten. Sequenced material: non-Treg CD4+ T cells sorted from blood. These receptors all stem from a human donor in good health. The CDR3 runs from the conserved cysteine through the conserved F or W. D genes are given only for firm matches. Clone size is given for some rows only: seen once, a few or many times, or a class if the clone is expanded.

clone_size	cdr3_length	v_call	j_call	d_call	cdr3_aa	cdr3_nt
NA	17	TRBV21-1	TRBJ2-1	NA	CASSKAGTSGRINEQFF	TGTGCCAGCAGCAAAGCGGGGACTAGCGGGAGGATAAATGAGCAGTTCTTC
NA	14	TRBV9	TRBJ2-7	TRBD1	CASSTGGQGNEQYF	TGTGCCAGCAGCACTGGGGGACAGGGGAACGAGCAGTACTTC
NA	14	TRBV10-3	TRBJ2-7	NA	CAISERIAEDEQYF	TGTGCCATCAGTGAGAGGATAGCTGAAGACGAGCAGTACTTC
NA	15	TRBV6-5	TRBJ1-3	TRBD1	CASTRQGSSGNTIYF	TGTGCCAGCACCCGACAGGGGAGCTCTGGAAACACCATATATTTT
NA	13	TRBV16	TRBJ1-2	NA	CASSPETIRGYTF	TGTGCCAGCAGCCCAGAGACCATACGGGGCTACACCTTC
once	13	TRBV21-1	TRBJ2-2	NA	CASSPRVTGELFF	TGTGCCAGCAGCCCACGGGTCACCGGGGAGCTGTTTTTT
NA	14	TRBV7-9	TRBJ1-1	NA	CASSLDLRNTEAFF	TGTGCCAGCAGCTTAGATCTTCGGAACACTGAAGCTTTCTTT
NA	13	TRBV15	TRBJ2-3	NA	CATGAVDPDTQYF	TGTGCCACCGGAGCGGTAGACCCAGATACGCAGTATTTT
NA	14	TRBV7-9	TRBJ1-5	NA	CASARGGTNQPQHF	TGTGCCAGCGCAAGGGGGGGCACCAATCAGCCCCAGCATTTT
once	12	TRBV4-1	TRBJ1-4	NA	CASSQDQEKLFF	TGCGCCAGCAGCCAAGATCAAGAAAAACTGTTTTTT
NA	16	TRBV5-1	TRBJ1-4	TRBD1	CASSFGTVATNEKLFF	TGCGCCAGCAGCTTCGGGACAGTTGCAACTAATGAAAAACTGTTTTTT
NA	12	TRBV6-5	TRBJ2-1	NA	CASSYSGGGWFF	TGTGCCAGCAGTTACTCGGGTGGGGGTTGGTTCTTC
once	15	TRBV6-1	TRBJ2-3	TRBD2	CASSGAGGPTDTQYF	TGTGCCAGCAGTGGAGCGGGAGGGCCAACAGATACGCAGTATTTT
NA	14	TRBV11-2	TRBJ2-7	TRBD2	CASSIKRDLYEQYF	TGTGCCAGCAGCATAAAGCGGGACCTCTACGAGCAGTACTTC
NA	14	TRBV7-9	TRBJ1-1	TRBD1	CASRPGGSNTEAFF	TGTGCCAGCAGGCCAGGGGGCTCTAACACTGAAGCTTTCTTT
NA	14	TRBV19	TRBJ2-5	NA	CASSMREGTETQYF	TGTGCCAGTAGTATGCGGGAAGGGACCGAGACCCAGTACTTC
NA	14	TRBV11-1	TRBJ1-1	NA	CASSFNRDMGEAFF	TGTGCCAGCAGCTTCAACCGGGACATGGGTGAAGCTTTCTTT
NA	15	TRBV6-4	TRBJ1-6	NA	CASSYSGLGDSPLHF	TGTGCCAGCAGTTATTCGGGGCTAGGGGATTCACCCCTCCACTTT
NA	11	TRBV5-1	TRBJ1-1	NA	CASFGGTEAFF	TGCGCCAGCTTCGGTGGGACTGAAGCTTTCTTT
once	15	TRBV18	TRBJ1-2	NA	CASSPSSGTPGGYTF	TGTGCCAGCTCACCTTCGTCCGGGACCCCGGGGGGCTACACCTTC
NA	15	TRBV19	TRBJ2-7	TRBD2	CASSALAGEVDEQYF	TGTGCCAGTAGTGCACTAGCGGGAGAAGTCGACGAGCAGTACTTC
NA	13	TRBV6-9	TRBJ1-1	NA	CASSWGQNTEAFF	TGTGCCAGCAGTTGGGGACAGAACACTGAAGCTTTCTTT
NA	18	TRBV10-3	TRBJ2-1	TRBD2	CAISERTSGLGVYNEQFF	TGTGCCATCAGTGAGAGGACTAGCGGTCTTGGGGTCTACAATGAGCAGTTCTTC
NA	21	TRBV7-8	TRBJ2-1	TRBD2	CASSQVSILAGKKSSYNEQFF	TGTGCCAGCAGCCAGGTTTCGATTCTAGCGGGAAAGAAGAGCTCCTACAATGAGCAGTTCTTC
NA	16	TRBV4-1	TRBJ2-4	NA	CASSQVGAAKKNIQYF	TGCGCCAGCAGCCAAGTAGGGGCAGCCAAAAAAAACATTCAGTACTTC
NA	13	TRBV14	TRBJ1-2	NA	CASSQGTNYGYTF	TGTGCCAGCTCGCAAGGGACTAACTATGGCTACACCTTC
NA	14	TRBV7-3	TRBJ1-2	NA	CASSLNARSYGYTF	TGTGCCAGCAGCTTAAACGCCCGTTCTTATGGCTACACCTTC
once	15	TRBV6-1	TRBJ2-7	TRBD2	CASSEAGGGPYEQYF	TGTGCCAGCAGTGAAGCCGGGGGGGGGCCCTACGAGCAGTACTTC
NA	16	TRBV7-4	TRBJ2-4	NA	CASSLGRRLAKNIQYF	TGTGCCAGCAGCTTAGGGCGCAGACTAGCCAAAAACATTCAGTACTTC
NA	14	TRBV2	TRBJ2-6	NA	CASSPRTGANVLTF	TGTGCCAGCAGTCCGCGAACTGGGGCCAACGTCCTGACTTTC
NA	14	TRBV19	TRBJ2-5	NA	CASSLSDVQETQYF	TGTGCCAGTAGCCTTTCGGACGTACAAGAGACCCAGTACTTC
NA	14	TRBV19	TRBJ1-5	NA	CASSNRLSNQPQHF	TGTGCCAGTAGTAACAGGTTAAGCAATCAGCCCCAGCATTTT
NA	13	TRBV29-1	TRBJ2-3	NA	CSGRPSYTDTQYF	TGCAGCGGGCGACCATCATACACAGATACGCAGTATTTT
NA	16	TRBV5-1	TRBJ2-7	NA	CASSSPSSENSYEQYF	TGCGCCAGCAGCTCGCCGTCTAGCGAAAACTCCTACGAGCAGTACTTC
NA	17	TRBV9	TRBJ1-1	TRBD1	CASSYTGVGALNTEAFF	TGTGCCAGCAGCTATACAGGGGTCGGAGCCCTGAACACTGAAGCTTTCTTT
NA	15	TRBV5-5	TRBJ2-2	TRBD1	CASSPGTGFWRELFF	TGTGCCAGCAGCCCCGGGACAGGGTTTTGGCGGGAGCTGTTTTTT
NA	14	TRBV14	TRBJ2-3	NA	CASSQHPTSDTQYF	TGTGCCAGCAGCCAGCATCCCACCTCGGATACGCAGTATTTT
NA	15	TRBV25-1	TRBJ2-2	NA	CASSEILDPGGELFF	TGTGCCAGCAGTGAAATCTTGGACCCGGGCGGGGAGCTGTTTTTT
NA	18	TRBV9	TRBJ2-1	TRBD2	CASSVADGLAGGSNEQFF	TGTGCCAGCAGCGTAGCCGATGGACTAGCGGGAGGAAGCAATGAGCAGTTCTTC
NA	12	TRBV14	TRBJ1-2	NA	CASSQDVRGYTF	TGTGCCAGCAGCCAAGATGTCAGGGGCTACACCTTC
NA	16	TRBV5-1	TRBJ2-2	TRBD2	CASSGLAGGNTGELFF	TGCGCCAGCAGCGGACTAGCGGGAGGGAACACCGGGGAGCTGTTTTTT
NA	14	TRBV7-9	TRBJ2-7	NA	CASSLAVREYEQYF	TGTGCCAGCAGCCTAGCAGTTCGAGAGTACGAGCAGTACTTC
NA	15	TRBV10-1	TRBJ2-1	TRBD2	CASSDPGLAGDEQFF	TGCGCCAGCAGTGATCCGGGACTAGCGGGAGATGAGCAGTTCTTC
once	13	TRBV15	TRBJ2-1	NA	CATSRDIRNEQFF	TGTGCCACCAGCAGAGATATACGGAATGAGCAGTTCTTC
once	16	TRBV7-9	TRBJ2-1	NA	CASSETGRGSYNEQFF	TGTGCCAGCAGCGAGACAGGAAGGGGCTCTTACAATGAGCAGTTCTTC
NA	15	TRBV5-1	TRBJ1-2	NA	CASSLDPGTPNGYTF	TGCGCCAGCAGCTTGGATCCGGGGACCCCCAATGGCTACACCTTC
NA	14	TRBV14	TRBJ1-2	NA	CASSQAGLGYGYTF	TGTGCCAGCAGCCAAGCGGGGCTTGGCTATGGCTACACCTTC
once	16	TRBV10-1	TRBJ2-5	TRBD1	CASSDPGGTGQETQYF	TGCGCCAGCAGTGACCCCGGAGGGACAGGCCAAGAGACCCAGTACTTC
once	15	TRBV6-6	TRBJ1-2	TRBD1	CASSYSMTGTNGYTF	TGTGCCAGCAGTTACTCGATGACAGGGACCAATGGCTACACCTTC
NA	14	TRBV19	TRBJ2-1	TRBD2	CGTSGPSSYNEQFF	TGTGGGACTAGCGGACCCAGCTCCTACAATGAGCAGTTCTTC
few	15	TRBV5-1	TRBJ2-7	NA	CASSLFWGPSYEQYF	TGCGCCAGCAGCTTGTTTTGGGGGCCTTCCTACGAGCAGTACTTC
NA	13	TRBV14	TRBJ2-5	NA	CASNGQYQETQYF	TGTGCCAGTAATGGACAGTACCAAGAGACCCAGTACTTC
NA	15	TRBV19	TRBJ1-5	NA	CASRRKNNSNQPQHF	TGTGCCAGTAGGCGCAAAAATAATAGCAATCAGCCCCAGCATTTT
once	17	TRBV9	TRBJ2-3	NA	CASSRRQNSDSTDTQYF	TGTGCCAGCAGCAGACGACAAAACTCTGACTCCACAGATACGCAGTATTTT
NA	16	TRBV27	TRBJ1-5	NA	CASSLRPAEVGQPQHF	TGTGCCAGCAGTTTACGACCAGCGGAGGTTGGACAGCCCCAGCATTTT